Shown below are 30 T cell receptor beta chains from a single sample sequenced in a study of blood T cell repertoires in COVID-19. Sequenced by immunoSEQ multiplex PCR; TCRdb stores in-frame clones only, minus some. The sample shows tens of thousands of clones, 85% to 90% of them seen only once. Sequencing was done on a sample of peripheral blood. The receptor set was obtained from a man aged 50 or older in a cohort sampled during active COVID-19.

The V gene is TRBV4-1, the J gene TRBJ2-1; 10 bases match TRBD2. The germline V gene has CDR1 MGHRA and CDR2 YSYEKL. The CDR3 is made up of 17 amino acids. Trimming at V came to 1 base and at J to 7 bases, leaving 10 bases not matched to a gene. CDR3 DNA sequence: TGCGCCAGCAGCCAAGGCCGGCGCACTAGCGGGGAGAATGAGCAGTTCTTC. It yields the protein CASSQGRRTSGENEQFF.

The V gene is TRBV3-1 (or the pseudogene TRBV3-2), the J gene TRBJ2-7, with 13 bases fitting TRBD2. V lost 4 bases, J lost 4 bases, and 10 bases stayed unmatched. Per the germline V gene, CDR1 is LGHDT and CDR2 is YNNKEL (reference sequence). The CDR3 consists of 17 residues. CDR3 sequence reads: CASSPTSGGHVPYEQYF. The CDR3 DNA follows: TGTGCCAGCAGCCCGACTAGCGGGGGGCATGTACCTTACGAGCAGTACTTC.

The J gene is TRBJ2-2, the V gene TRBV24-1, with 7 bases identical to TRBD2. Trimming cost V 3 bases and J 2 bases; bases outside gene matches: 5. Germline CDR1 and CDR2: KGHDR and SFDVKD. This CDR3 contains 16 residues. Written as DNA, the CDR3 is TGTGCCACCAGTGATCCGGGCGGGAGTAACACCGGGGAGCTGTTTTTT. Protein product: CATSDPGGSNTGELFF.

The chain uses TRBV10-2 and TRBJ1-1; a weak D match, TRBD1 (6 bases). This CDR3 is 13 amino acids long. Trimming took 7 bases from V and 4 from J, leaving 13 bases between them. The germline V gene has CDR1 WSHSY and CDR2 SAAADI. The CDR3 sequence is CASKAGAGTEAFF. The CDR3 bases are TGCGCCAGCAAGGCAGGGGCGGGCACTGAAGCTTTCTTT.

The V call is TRBV30, the J call TRBJ1-6; D gene unclear. Trimming took off 1 base at V and 0 bases at J, with 13 bases between the two ends. The germline V gene has CDR1 GTSNPN and CDR2 SVGIG (reference sequence). The CDR3 loop spans 17 amino acids. The CDR3 protein is CAWSDPRGSSYNSPLHF. The CDR3, as DNA: TGTGCCTGGAGTGACCCTCGGGGAAGCTCCTATAATTCACCCCTCCACTTT.

The V and J genes are TRBV7-5 and TRBJ2-7; the D segment call TRBD2 is taken from the table without a DNA check. TRBV7-5 is termed a pseudogene. The CDR3 spans 15 residues. The CDR3 protein is CARSLASGRIYEQYV. The CDR3 DNA reads TGTGCCAGAAGCTTAGCCAGCGGGAGGATTTACGAGCAGTACGTC.

The chain joins TRBV10-2 to TRBJ1-1; 8 bases are a match to TRBD1. The germline gives CDR1 WSHSY, CDR2 SAAADI. With V trimmed by 9 bases and J by 4 bases, 10 bases remained unmatched. The CDR3 is 14 amino acids. CDR3 protein: CASGLGQGATEAFF. CDR3 coding DNA: TGCGCCAGTGGACTGGGGCAGGGGGCCACTGAAGCTTTCTTT.

This clone was picked up a small number of times. This chain joins TRBV6-1 and TRBJ2-7; the D gene is possibly TRBD1 (6 bases). This CDR3 has 15 amino acids. V shed 1 base and J shed 1 base, with 11 bases lying between them. The germline gives CDR1 MNHNS, CDR2 SASEGT. In nucleotides, the CDR3 is TGTGCCAGCAGTGAAGATTCTACAGGGTCCTACGAGCAGTACGTC. This translates into CASSEDSTGSYEQYV.

The chain uses TRBV28 and TRBJ2-2, with 8 bases lining up with TRBD2. Unmatched junction bases numbered 6, after V lost 11 bases and J lost 1 base. This CDR3 has 14 residues. Germline V gene lookup returns CDR1 MDHEN and CDR2 SYDVKM. The CDR3 nucleotides read TGTGCCGTCCCCGGGACTAGGAACACCGGGGAGCTGTTTTTT. Translating gives CAVPGTRNTGELFF.

The rearrangement uses TRBV7-6 and TRBJ2-6; TRBD1 agrees at 7 bases. Germline V gene data show CDR1 as SGHVS and CDR2 as FNYEAQ. J gave up 2 bases and V 3 bases, and 7 bases lay outside the gene matches. The CDR3 spans 17 residues. Here the CDR3 reads CASSLRQGYTGANVLTF. The CDR3 DNA follows: TGTGCCAGCAGCTTGAGACAGGGTTATACTGGGGCCAACGTCCTGACTTTC.

The chain employs TRBV12-5 and TRBJ2-2, with a possible D match to TRBD2 (6 bases). CDR3 length: 15 amino acids. The V gene lost 3 bases and the J gene lost 9 bases, with 17 bases spanning the gap. Germline CDR1 and CDR2: LGHNT and FRNRAP. The CDR3 region is CASGFGGFSIRELFF. The CDR3, as DNA: TGTGCTAGTGGTTTCGGAGGGTTCAGTATTAGGGAGCTGTTTTTT.

The chain links TRBV7-9 to TRBJ1-1; D is unresolved. The V gene's germline CDR1 is SEHNR and CDR2 FQNEAQ (reference sequence). Trimming cost V 3 bases and J 0 bases, with 11 bases left between them. The CDR3 spans 15 residues. The CDR3 DNA is TGTGCCAGCAGCTTGGTACCCCACATGAACACTGAAGCTTTCTTT. Residues: CASSLVPHMNTEAFF.

The V and J genes are TRBV7-9 and TRBJ1-1; no reliable D call. V was clipped by 4 bases and J by 7 bases, with 7 bases between them. CDR3 length: 11 amino acids. Per the germline V gene, CDR1 is SEHNR and CDR2 is FQNEAQ (reference sequence). In nucleotides, the CDR3 is TGTGCCAGCAGCTACAGATTTGAAGCTTTCTTT. Translation gives CASSYRFEAFF. Combining the CDR3 with reference TRBV7-9 and TRBJ1-1 gives the whole variable domain DTGVSQNPRHKITKRGQNVTFRCDPISEHNRLYWYRQTLGQGPEFLTYFQNEAQLEKSRLLSDRFSAERPKGSFSTLEIQRTEQGDSAMYLCASSYRFEAFFGQGTRLTVV.

This clone was counted a few times. The rearrangement links TRBV7-3 to TRBJ2-1; no firm D call. From germline, CDR1 is SGHTA and CDR2 FQGTGA. Trimming cost V 2 bases and J 8 bases, with 10 bases left between them. CDR3 length: 13 residues. Written as DNA, the CDR3 is TGTGCCAGCAGCTTAGGTTCGGAGTATGAGCAGTTCTTC. Its protein is CASSLGSEYEQFF.

This clone came up a few times. The chain has TRBV27 and TRBJ2-1, with 8 bases aligning to TRBD1. V dropped 2 bases and J dropped 4; count of bases not matched to a gene: 4. Germline loops: CDR1 MNHEY, CDR2 SMNVEV (reference sequence). The CDR3 totals 15 residues. CDR3 DNA: TGTGCCAGCAGTTTACTGACAGGGGCTTACAATGAGCAGTTCTTC. It translates to CASSLLTGAYNEQFF.

V usage is TRBV4-3 and J usage is TRBJ1-2; TRBD1 aligns across 7 bases. Germline loops: CDR1 LGHNA, CDR2 YSLEER. This CDR3 has 17 residues. V gave up 2 bases and J gave up 1 base; unmatched junction bases: 10. DNA for the CDR3: TGCGCCAGCAGCCAAAACTACCGGGACAGAGATAACTATGGCTACACCTTC. It translates to CASSQNYRDRDNYGYTF.

J is TRBJ2-2 and V is TRBV7-6; TRBD1 aligns across 9 bases. Germline trimming cut 6 bases from V and 4 bases from J; bases unmatched to any gene: 12. This CDR3 has 17 residues. Germline CDR1 reads SGHVS; CDR2 reads FNYEAQ. The DNA of the CDR3 is TGTGCCAGCAGACCTACGGTCGGGACAGGGTTCACCGGGGAGCTGTTTTTT. Protein product: CASRPTVGTGFTGELFF.

V usage is TRBV10-2 and J usage is TRBJ2-3, with TRBD2 identical over 12 bases. This CDR3 region has 16 residues. V dropped 7 bases and J dropped 4; count of bases not matched to a gene: 9. Germline V gene data show CDR1 as WSHSY and CDR2 as SAAADI. CDR3 nucleotide sequence: TGCGCCAGCAATCTCGCTAGCGGGGGGGATCCAGATACGCAGTATTTT. Translation: CASNLASGGDPDTQYF.

The genes are TRBV30 and TRBJ2-2, with D perhaps matching TRBD2 (5 bases). The CDR3 spans 15 residues. Trimming stripped 0 bases from V and 1 base from J, with 9 bases between. Germline lookup yields CDR1 GTSNPN and CDR2 SVGIG (reference sequence). This chain's CDR3 is CAWSVRGLNTGELFF. CDR3 nucleotide sequence: TGTGCCTGGAGTGTAAGAGGGCTGAACACCGGGGAGCTGTTTTTT.

The V call is TRBV27, the J call TRBJ2-1, with TRBD2 identical over 7 bases. This CDR3 is built from 14 residues. Germline-derived CDR1 and CDR2 are MNHEY and SMNVEV (reference sequence). After removal of 9 bases from V and 7 bases from J, the junction contained 12 bases not matched to a gene. CDR3 DNA sequence: TGTGCCAGTACGACCTCGACTAGCACGAATGAGCAGTTCTTC. The encoded protein is CASTTSTSTNEQFF.

A single count supports this clone. The CDR3 region has the DNA TGTGCCAGCAGTGGGGCCCGGGGTATTGGCTACAATGAGCAGTTCTTC. Amino acid sequence: CASSGARGIGYNEQFF. The rearrangement joins TRBV2 to TRBJ2-1; tentative D call: TRBD2 (5 bases). The CDR3 runs to 16 residues. Trimming left V 4 bases short and J 3 bases short, with 16 bases between. Per germline, CDR1 SNHLY and CDR2 FYNNEI.

The chain couples TRBV13 to TRBJ2-2; TRBD2 matches 8 bases. This CDR3 spans 16 amino acids. V gave up 5 bases and J gave up 0 bases; unmatched junction bases: 5. Germline CDR1 reads PRHDT; CDR2 reads FYEKMQ (reference sequence). CDR3 region: CASSRPGLANTGELFF. The DNA of the CDR3 is TGTGCCAGCAGCCGCCCGGGACTAGCGAACACCGGGGAGCTGTTTTTT.

The chain has TRBV5-1 and TRBJ2-1, with 10 bases aligning to TRBD2. From germline, CDR1 is SGHRS and CDR2 YFSETQ. V was pared by 2 bases and J by 5 bases, with 4 bases of the junction left unmatched. The CDR3 has 15 residues. The CDR3 protein is CASSFLAGANNEQFF. The CDR3 region has the DNA TGCGCCAGCAGCTTCCTAGCGGGGGCGAACAATGAGCAGTTCTTC.

The V and J genes are TRBV5-6 and TRBJ2-1; tentative D call: TRBD2 (5 bases). Germline V lookup: CDR1 SGHDT, CDR2 YYEEEE. V was trimmed by 1 base and J by 2 bases, leaving 7 bases between them. The length of the CDR3 is 14 residues. CDR3 in amino acids: CASSLKAAYNEQFF. The CDR3 DNA sequence: TGTGCCAGCAGCTTGAAAGCGGCCTACAATGAGCAGTTCTTC.

This chain links TRBV10-3 with TRBJ1-1; TRBD1 is a possible D gene (6 bases). Trimming shortened V by 4 bases and J by 6 bases, and 18 bases separated the two germline ends. There are 15 residues in the CDR3. The germline V gene encodes CDR1 ENHRY and CDR2 SYGVKD. This CDR3 is CAISGQWGGRAEAFF. The CDR3 coding sequence is TGTGCCATCAGTGGTCAGTGGGGGGGCAGGGCTGAAGCTTTCTTT.

This clone occurred a few times. The chain combines TRBV4-1 with TRBJ1-2, with 9 bases identical to TRBD1. The CDR3 covers 16 residues. Trimming took 0 bases from V and 3 from J; bases not matched to a gene: 5. Germline loops: CDR1 MGHRA, CDR2 YSYEKL. This CDR3 reads CASSQEGDRVDYGYTF. The CDR3 DNA follows: TGCGCCAGCAGCCAAGAAGGGGACAGGGTCGACTATGGCTACACCTTC.

The V call is TRBV11-3, the J call TRBJ2-5; 12 nucleotides align to TRBD2. CDR3 size: 17 residues. Germline loops: CDR1 SGHNT, CDR2 YENEEA. V was pared by 0 bases and J by 5 bases, with 7 bases of the junction left unmatched. CDR3 amino acids: CASSLDRGLAGSETQYF. CDR3 sequence (DNA): TGTGCCAGCAGCTTAGATCGAGGACTAGCGGGGTCTGAGACCCAGTACTTC.

The chain is built from TRBV12-3 or TRBV12-4 and TRBJ1-1; D gene ambiguous. The ends were cut back, 4 bases at V and 2 bases at J, with 8 bases in the middle. The CDR3 is made up of 13 amino acids. CDR3 sequence: CASSWQKNTEAFF. For the CDR3, the DNA is TGTGCCAGCAGTTGGCAGAAAAACACTGAAGCTTTCTTT.

CDR3 nucleotide sequence: TGTGCCAGCAGCTGGACAAGCTCCTACAATGAGCAGTTCTTC. The encoded protein is CASSWTSSYNEQFF. The gene calls are TRBV5-6 and TRBJ2-1; D is possibly TRBD1 (5 bases). The CDR3 loop spans 14 amino acids. Germline V gives CDR1 SGHDT, CDR2 YYEEEE. Trimming cost V 3 bases and J 0 bases, with 7 bases left between them.

The V and J genes are TRBV6-5 and TRBJ1-2; D gene uncertain. Germline V CDR1 and CDR2: MNHEY, SVGAGI. This CDR3 is built from 13 residues. Between the trimmed V and J ends, which lost 2 bases and 4 bases, there was a span of 8 bases. CDR3 nucleotides: TGTGCCAGCAGTTACCCGGGTTTCTATGGCTACACCTTC. This encodes CASSYPGFYGYTF.